This T cell receptor (beta chain) was profiled in a study of T-cell memory formation after mild COVID-19. General study points: Contracting clones, day 15 to 85, had balanced CD4/CD8, and later expanders favored CD4+. Memory cells collected pre-infection included some clones that later responded, suggesting cross-reactive memory joined.

This clonotype turned up a few times. Its specificity is not known. The CDR3 extends over 14 amino acids. Germline V gives CDR1 MGHRA, CDR2 YSYEKL. Germline trimming cut 1 base from V and 7 bases from J; bases unmatched to any gene: 7. TCRdb itself ran the 5' RACE reads through MiXCR, one entry per CDR3 protein. The data contain roughly 450,000 distinct CDR3 sequences, 18% of them singletons. The chain recombines TRBV4-1 with TRBJ2-7; 7 bases are a match to TRBD2. The sample comprised PBMCs or a T cell subset sorted from them (not recorded which). The clonotype originates from an adult woman who had mild COVID-19 (a few samples of this study predate the infection). Cell type and time point are not known. This chain's CDR3 is CASSQGGGSREQYF. The CDR3 bases are TGCGCCAGCAGCCAAGGGGGGGGTTCTCGGGAGCAGTACTTC.